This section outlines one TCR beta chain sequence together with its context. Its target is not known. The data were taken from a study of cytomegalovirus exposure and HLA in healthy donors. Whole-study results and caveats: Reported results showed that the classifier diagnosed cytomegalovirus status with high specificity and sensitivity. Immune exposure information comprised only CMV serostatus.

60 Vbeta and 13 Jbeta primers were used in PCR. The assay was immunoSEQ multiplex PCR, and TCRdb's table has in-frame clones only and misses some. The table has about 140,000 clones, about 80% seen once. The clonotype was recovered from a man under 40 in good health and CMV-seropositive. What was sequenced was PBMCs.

The CDR3 protein is CASRQALTGELFF. DNA of the CDR3: TGTGCCAGCAGGCAGGCTTTGACCGGGGAGCTGTTTTTT. The rearrangement uses TRBV2 and TRBJ2-2, with no clear D. This CDR3 has 13 amino acids. CDR1 and CDR2 from the germline V gene are SNHLY and FYNNEI. V shed 6 bases and J shed 5 bases, with 10 bases lying between them.